The 3 T cell receptor beta chains in this list originate from one sample, sequenced in a study of radiotherapy plus CTLA-4 blockade in lung cancer. Measured with immunoSEQ multiplex PCR; TCRdb has only the in-frame clones, and not every one. Seen here are about 45,000 clones, approximately 76% observed once, and the top ten hold under 9.5%. Sequenced material: peripheral blood, taken from a patient treated with radiotherapy plus ipilimumab. The receptors here all came from a human donor with non-small cell lung cancer who had stable disease on radiotherapy plus ipilimumab.

The gene calls are TRBV5-8 and TRBJ2-3, with a weak D call TRBD1 (5 bases). The CDR3 totals 15 residues. Trimming took 0 bases from V and 4 from J, leaving 12 bases between them. CDR1 is SGHTS and CDR2 is YDEGEE in the germline V gene. The CDR3 DNA reads as TGTGCCAGCAGCTTGGCCCAGGGTCCCTCAGATACGCAGTATTTT. Translating it yields CASSLAQGPSDTQYF.

The chain uses TRBV7-6 and TRBJ1-1; 9 bases fit TRBD1. This CDR3 is built from 14 residues. V lost 5 bases and J lost 3; bases outside the gene matches: 4. Germline values: CDR1 SGHVS, CDR2 FNYEAQ. CDR3 amino acids: CASSQQGADTEAFF. CDR3 nucleotides: TGTGCCAGCAGCCAACAGGGGGCGGACACTGAAGCTTTCTTT.

The J gene is TRBJ2-1, the V gene TRBV5-5, with TRBD1 identical over 8 bases. Per germline, CDR1 SGHKS and CDR2 YYEKEE (reference sequence). The length of the CDR3 is 15 residues. J lost 0 bases, V lost 7 bases, and 6 bases had no gene match. The CDR3 nucleotides are TGTGCCAGCCTCCAGGGGGCTAACTCCTACAATGAGCAGTTCTTC. Translated: CASLQGANSYNEQFF. The full variable domain, with the rest looked up from reference TRBV5-5 and TRBJ2-1, is DAGVTQSPTHLIKTRGQQVTLRCSPISGHKSVSWYQQVLGQGPQFIFQYYEKEERGRGNFPDRFSARQFPNYSSELNVNALLLGDSALYLCASLQGANSYNEQFFGPGTRLTVL.